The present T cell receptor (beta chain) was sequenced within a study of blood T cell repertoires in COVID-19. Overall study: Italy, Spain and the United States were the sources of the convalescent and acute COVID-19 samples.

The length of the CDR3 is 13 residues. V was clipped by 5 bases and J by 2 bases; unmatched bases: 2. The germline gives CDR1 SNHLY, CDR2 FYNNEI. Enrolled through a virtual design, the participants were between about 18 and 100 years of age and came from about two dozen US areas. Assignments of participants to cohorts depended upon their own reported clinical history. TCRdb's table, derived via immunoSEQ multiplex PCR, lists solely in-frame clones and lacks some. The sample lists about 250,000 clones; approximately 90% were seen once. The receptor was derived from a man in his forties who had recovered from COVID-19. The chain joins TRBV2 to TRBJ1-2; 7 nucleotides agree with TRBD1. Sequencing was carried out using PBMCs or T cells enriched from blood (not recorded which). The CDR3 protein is CASSLTGNYGYTF. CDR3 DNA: TGTGCCAGCAGTCTGACAGGGAACTATGGCTACACCTTC. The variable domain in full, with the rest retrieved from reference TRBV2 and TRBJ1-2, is EPEVTQTPSHQVTQMGQEVILRCVPISNHLYFYWYRQILGQKVEFLVSFYNNEISEKSEIFDDQFSVERPDGSNFTLKIRSTKLEDSAMYFCASSLTGNYGYTFGSGTRLTVV.